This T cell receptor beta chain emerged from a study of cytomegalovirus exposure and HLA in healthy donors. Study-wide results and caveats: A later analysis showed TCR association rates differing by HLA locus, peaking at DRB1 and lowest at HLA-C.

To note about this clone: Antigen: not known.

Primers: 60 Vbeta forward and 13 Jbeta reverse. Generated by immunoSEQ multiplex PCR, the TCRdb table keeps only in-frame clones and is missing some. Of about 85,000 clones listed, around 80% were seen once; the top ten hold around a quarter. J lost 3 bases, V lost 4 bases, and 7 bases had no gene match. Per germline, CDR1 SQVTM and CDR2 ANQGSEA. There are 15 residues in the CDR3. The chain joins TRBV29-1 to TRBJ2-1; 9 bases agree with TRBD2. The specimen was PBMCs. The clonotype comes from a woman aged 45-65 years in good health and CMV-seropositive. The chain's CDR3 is CSVAVSGGYYNEQFF. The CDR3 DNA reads TGCAGCGTTGCTGTTAGCGGGGGCTACTACAATGAGCAGTTCTTC.